This TCR beta chain was profiled in a study of shared clonotypes between healthy human individuals. The CDR3 is made up of 19 amino acids. V lost 0 bases and J lost 0; bases outside the gene matches: 10. The V gene's germline CDR1 is SEHNR and CDR2 FQNEAQ (reference sequence). Sequenced by immunoSEQ multiplex PCR; TCRdb stores in-frame clones only, minus some. This table has around 2.1 million clones, 90% to 96% appearing once. This chain connects TRBV7-9 to TRBJ2-1; 8 nucleotides line up with TRBD2. Sequenced sample: naive CD4+ T cells sorted from blood. Subset defined: CD45RA+ positively selected. The clonotype originates from a man between 18 and 29 years old in good health. The CDR3 here is CASSLALSGSGSSYNEQFF. CDR3 in DNA: TGTGCCAGCAGCTTAGCGCTAAGCGGGAGCGGTAGCTCCTACAATGAGCAGTTCTTC. Full variable domain (outside the CDR3, taken from reference TRBV7-9 and TRBJ2-1): DTGVSQNPRHKITKRGQNVTFRCDPISEHNRLYWYRQTLGQGPEFLTYFQNEAQLEKSRLLSDRFSAERPKGSFSTLEIQRTEQGDSAMYLCASSLALSGSGSSYNEQFFGPGTRLTVL.